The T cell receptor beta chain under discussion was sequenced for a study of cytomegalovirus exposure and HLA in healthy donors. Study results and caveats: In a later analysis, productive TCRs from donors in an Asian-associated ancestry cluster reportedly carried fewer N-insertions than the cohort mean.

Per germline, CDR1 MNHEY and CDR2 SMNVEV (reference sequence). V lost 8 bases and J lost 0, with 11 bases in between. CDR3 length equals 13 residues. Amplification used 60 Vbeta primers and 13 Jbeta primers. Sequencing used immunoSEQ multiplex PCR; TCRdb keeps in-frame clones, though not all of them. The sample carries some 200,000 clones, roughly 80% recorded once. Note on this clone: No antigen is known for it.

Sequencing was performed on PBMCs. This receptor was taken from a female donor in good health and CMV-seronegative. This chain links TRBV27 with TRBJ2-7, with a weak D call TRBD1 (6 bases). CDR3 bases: TGTGCCAGCTCCGGGACAAGCTCCTACGAGCAGTACTTC. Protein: CASSGTSSYEQYF.